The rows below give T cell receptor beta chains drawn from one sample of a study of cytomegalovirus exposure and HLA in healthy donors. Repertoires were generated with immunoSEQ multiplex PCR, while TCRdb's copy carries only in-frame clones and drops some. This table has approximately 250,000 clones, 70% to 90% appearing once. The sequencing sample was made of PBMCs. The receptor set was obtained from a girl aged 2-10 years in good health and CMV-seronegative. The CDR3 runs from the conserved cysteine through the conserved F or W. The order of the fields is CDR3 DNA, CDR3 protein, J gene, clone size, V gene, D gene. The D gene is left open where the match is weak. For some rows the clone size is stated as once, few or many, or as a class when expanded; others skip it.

cdr3_nt: TGTGCCAGCTCCAGGGACAAGAACTATGGCTACACCTTC
cdr3_aa: CASSRDKNYGYTF
j_call: TRBJ1-2
clone_size: once
v_call: TRBV18
d_call: .

cdr3_nt: TGTGCCAGCAGCCGCTATGCCGACAGGGTGCTCTATGGCTACACCTTC
cdr3_aa: CASSRYADRVLYGYTF
j_call: TRBJ1-2
clone_size: .
v_call: TRBV27
d_call: TRBD1

cdr3_nt: TGCGCCAGCAGTGATGTCGGGACAGCCGTAACCCAGTACTTC
cdr3_aa: CASSDVGTAVTQYF
j_call: TRBJ2-5
clone_size: .
v_call: TRBV10-1
d_call: TRBD1

cdr3_nt: TGTGCCAGCAGCTTATCCCCCTCGTACGAGCAGTACTTC
cdr3_aa: CASSLSPSYEQYF
j_call: TRBJ2-7
clone_size: .
v_call: TRBV11-2
d_call: .

cdr3_nt: TGTGCCAGTAGTCGTCAGGGCAATCAGCCCCAGCATTTT
cdr3_aa: CASSRQGNQPQHF
j_call: TRBJ1-5
clone_size: once
v_call: TRBV19
d_call: .

cdr3_nt: TGCGCCAGCAGCCAGGGACAGGCTAACTATGGCTACACCTTC
cdr3_aa: CASSQGQANYGYTF
j_call: TRBJ1-2
clone_size: once
v_call: TRBV5-1
d_call: TRBD1

cdr3_nt: TGTGCCAGCAGCCCGCGACAGAGCTCTGGAAACACCATATATTTT
cdr3_aa: CASSPRQSSGNTIYF
j_call: TRBJ1-3
clone_size: .
v_call: TRBV9
d_call: .

cdr3_nt: TGCGCCGGCAGCTTGGGACAGCTAGCGAACACCGGGGAGCTGTTTTTT
cdr3_aa: CAGSLGQLANTGELFF
j_call: TRBJ2-2
clone_size: .
v_call: TRBV5-1
d_call: TRBD1

cdr3_nt: TGTGCCAGCAGCCTTGACAGGCTGAACACTGAAGCTTTCTTT
cdr3_aa: CASSLDRLNTEAFF
j_call: TRBJ1-1
clone_size: .
v_call: TRBV4-2
d_call: .

cdr3_nt: TGTGCTAGTGGTTTGCCAGGCTATGGCTACACCTTC
cdr3_aa: CASGLPGYGYTF
j_call: TRBJ1-2
clone_size: .
v_call: TRBV12-5
d_call: .

cdr3_nt: TGTGCCAGCAGTACAGGGTTCTGGGGCACAGATACGCAGTATTTT
cdr3_aa: CASSTGFWGTDTQYF
j_call: TRBJ2-3
clone_size: .
v_call: TRBV6-1
d_call: .

cdr3_nt: TGTGCCAGTCTGGGACAGGTCCCCAATCAGCCCCAGCATTTT
cdr3_aa: CASLGQVPNQPQHF
j_call: TRBJ1-5
clone_size: .
v_call: TRBV19
d_call: TRBD1

cdr3_nt: TGTGCCAGCAGCGTTTTGTCACTAGCGGGGACGTGGAATGAGCAGTTCTTC
cdr3_aa: CASSVLSLAGTWNEQFF
j_call: TRBJ2-1
clone_size: .
v_call: TRBV5-4
d_call: TRBD2

cdr3_nt: TGTGCCAGCAGCCCCTCGACAGGTTGGGCCGGGGAGCTGTTTTTT
cdr3_aa: CASSPSTGWAGELFF
j_call: TRBJ2-2
clone_size: .
v_call: TRBV5-6
d_call: .

cdr3_nt: TGCGCCAGCAGCCAAGATAGCTCGACACCGGTTGGGGCAAACTATGGCTACACCTTC
cdr3_aa: CASSQDSSTPVGANYGYTF
j_call: TRBJ1-2
clone_size: .
v_call: TRBV4-1
d_call: .

cdr3_nt: TGTGCCAGCAGTGACAGGGGGAACACCGGGGAGCTGTTTTTT
cdr3_aa: CASSDRGNTGELFF
j_call: TRBJ2-2
clone_size: .
v_call: TRBV25-1
d_call: .

cdr3_nt: TGTGCCAGCAGTCGTAGCGGGGTGGGGACAGATACGCAGTATTTT
cdr3_aa: CASSRSGVGTDTQYF
j_call: TRBJ2-3
clone_size: .
v_call: TRBV6-5
d_call: TRBD2

cdr3_nt: TGTGCCAGCAGCCCACCATGGACAGGGGGGAACACCATATATTTT
cdr3_aa: CASSPPWTGGNTIYF
j_call: TRBJ1-3
clone_size: .
v_call: TRBV7-6
d_call: TRBD1

cdr3_nt: TGTGCCATCAGCTTCGGACTATCAGATACGCAGTATTTT
cdr3_aa: CAISFGLSDTQYF
j_call: TRBJ2-3
clone_size: .
v_call: TRBV10-3
d_call: .

cdr3_nt: TGCAGCGTTGGGATGATGGGGGGTGGGGAGACCCAGTACTTC
cdr3_aa: CSVGMMGGGETQYF
j_call: TRBJ2-5
clone_size: .
v_call: TRBV29-1
d_call: .

cdr3_nt: TGTGCCTGGAGCGACACCTACGAGCAGTACTTC
cdr3_aa: CAWSDTYEQYF
j_call: TRBJ2-7
clone_size: .
v_call: TRBV30
d_call: .

cdr3_nt: TGTGCCAGCAGTTCCGCGTTCTGGGAGCTGTTTTTT
cdr3_aa: CASSSAFWELFF
j_call: TRBJ2-2
clone_size: .
v_call: TRBV28
d_call: .

cdr3_nt: TGTGCCAGCAGGGTTCAGGGGGACTATGGCTACACCTTC
cdr3_aa: CASRVQGDYGYTF
j_call: TRBJ1-2
clone_size: few
v_call: TRBV6-6
d_call: TRBD1

cdr3_nt: TGTGCCAGCAGTGAGAGGGGGCGGAACTATGGCTACACCTTC
cdr3_aa: CASSERGRNYGYTF
j_call: TRBJ1-2
clone_size: .
v_call: TRBV2
d_call: TRBD1

cdr3_nt: TGTGCCAGCAGAGAAGAGGGGCTTTACAATGAGCAGTTCTTC
cdr3_aa: CASREEGLYNEQFF
j_call: TRBJ2-1
clone_size: .
v_call: TRBV6-1
d_call: .

cdr3_nt: TGTGCCAGCAGCTTAACTAACGCAGATACGCAGTATTTT
cdr3_aa: CASSLTNADTQYF
j_call: TRBJ2-3
clone_size: .
v_call: TRBV5-6
d_call: .

cdr3_nt: TGTGCCACCAGCAGAGATCGTTACGGTCCCCAGCATTTT
cdr3_aa: CATSRDRYGPQHF
j_call: TRBJ1-5
clone_size: once
v_call: TRBV15
d_call: .

cdr3_nt: TGTGCCACCAGCAGGGGACAGACTTTTAACTATGGCTACACCTTC
cdr3_aa: CATSRGQTFNYGYTF
j_call: TRBJ1-2
clone_size: once
v_call: TRBV15
d_call: TRBD1

cdr3_nt: TGTGCCAGCAGTTTCGAGACAGATGAAAAACTGTTTTTT
cdr3_aa: CASSFETDEKLFF
j_call: TRBJ1-4
clone_size: .
v_call: TRBV27
d_call: .

cdr3_nt: TGTGCCAGCAGTTTAAGGTGGAGGGCCACTGAAGCTTTCTTT
cdr3_aa: CASSLRWRATEAFF
j_call: TRBJ1-1
clone_size: few
v_call: TRBV27
d_call: .

cdr3_nt: TGTGCTAGTGGACTAGCGGGGGGGCCAATCGGGGAGCTGTTTTTT
cdr3_aa: CASGLAGGPIGELFF
j_call: TRBJ2-2
clone_size: .
v_call: TRBV12-5
d_call: TRBD2

cdr3_nt: TGTGCCTGGAGTAGGACAGTAACTAATGAAAAACTGTTTTTT
cdr3_aa: CAWSRTVTNEKLFF
j_call: TRBJ1-4
clone_size: .
v_call: TRBV30
d_call: .

cdr3_nt: TGTGCCAGTAGCCGACAGGGGGCAGGGACCGGGGAGCTGTTTTTT
cdr3_aa: CASSRQGAGTGELFF
j_call: TRBJ2-2
clone_size: .
v_call: TRBV19
d_call: TRBD1

cdr3_nt: TGTGCCAGCAGCTTAGGGGAGGAAAAACTGTTTTTT
cdr3_aa: CASSLGEEKLFF
j_call: TRBJ1-4
clone_size: .
v_call: TRBV7-9
d_call: .

cdr3_nt: TGTGCCAGCAGGAGGACTAGCGGGATCCGCACAGATACGCAGTATTTT
cdr3_aa: CASRRTSGIRTDTQYF
j_call: TRBJ2-3
clone_size: .
v_call: TRBV5-4
d_call: TRBD2

cdr3_nt: TGTGCCAGCAGCACGACAGGGAGCCATGGCTACACCTTC
cdr3_aa: CASSTTGSHGYTF
j_call: TRBJ1-2
clone_size: .
v_call: TRBV2
d_call: TRBD1

cdr3_nt: TGTGCCAGCAGCTTCCTGCGGGGGAGCTCCTACGAGCAGTACTTC
cdr3_aa: CASSFLRGSSYEQYF
j_call: TRBJ2-7
clone_size: .
v_call: TRBV7-2
d_call: TRBD2

cdr3_nt: TGTGCCGTCTCTACCTTTTTAGAGACCCAGTACTTC
cdr3_aa: CAVSTFLETQYF
j_call: TRBJ2-5
clone_size: .
v_call: TRBV10-3
d_call: .

cdr3_nt: TGTGCCAGCAGCCCGATGACACAGGGCGGGACAGATACGCAGTATTTT
cdr3_aa: CASSPMTQGGTDTQYF
j_call: TRBJ2-3
clone_size: .
v_call: TRBV5-4
d_call: .

cdr3_nt: TGTGCCAGCAGCTCGCAACACAGGGGGAACTATGGCTACACCTTC
cdr3_aa: CASSSQHRGNYGYTF
j_call: TRBJ1-2
clone_size: .
v_call: TRBV7-8
d_call: TRBD1

cdr3_nt: TGTGCCAGCAGTGAACCTGGACGGACTAATGAAAAACTGCTTTTT
cdr3_aa: CASSEPGRTNEKLLF
j_call: TRBJ1-4
clone_size: .
v_call: TRBV25-1
d_call: .

cdr3_nt: TGTGCCAGCAGCTTGGAATCGACAGGGAAAGCTTTCTTT
cdr3_aa: CASSLESTGKAFF
j_call: TRBJ1-1
clone_size: .
v_call: TRBV5-4
d_call: TRBD1

cdr3_nt: TGTGCCTGGAGTGTAGAAGGAGGACTAGCGGGCGAGCAGTACTTC
cdr3_aa: CAWSVEGGLAGEQYF
j_call: TRBJ2-7
clone_size: few
v_call: TRBV30
d_call: TRBD2

cdr3_nt: TGCGCCAGCAGCCAAGTAGCAGGGGGCAGTTCACCCCTCCACTTT
cdr3_aa: CASSQVAGGSSPLHF
j_call: TRBJ1-6
clone_size: .
v_call: TRBV4-1
d_call: TRBD1

cdr3_nt: TGTGCCAGCAGCTTTCGACTAGCGGGGTTCACAGATACGCAGTATTTT
cdr3_aa: CASSFRLAGFTDTQYF
j_call: TRBJ2-3
clone_size: .
v_call: TRBV5-6
d_call: TRBD2

cdr3_nt: TGTGCCAGCAGCCCCAGCGACAGGGCCGGCTACACCTTC
cdr3_aa: CASSPSDRAGYTF
j_call: TRBJ1-2
clone_size: .
v_call: TRBV4-2
d_call: TRBD1

cdr3_nt: TGTGCCAGCAGCTTGGGACAGGGACACTACGAGCAGTACTTC
cdr3_aa: CASSLGQGHYEQYF
j_call: TRBJ2-7
clone_size: .
v_call: TRBV5-6
d_call: TRBD1

cdr3_nt: TGCGCCAGCAGCTTGGCACACGCAGGGGTTACAGATACGCAGTATTTT
cdr3_aa: CASSLAHAGVTDTQYF
j_call: TRBJ2-3
clone_size: .
v_call: TRBV5-1
d_call: .

cdr3_nt: TGTGCCAGCAGTTTATTGGGACAGCATAACTATGGCTACACCTTC
cdr3_aa: CASSLLGQHNYGYTF
j_call: TRBJ1-2
clone_size: .
v_call: TRBV27
d_call: TRBD1

cdr3_nt: TGTGCCACCCAAACGGCGGACACCATATATTTT
cdr3_aa: CATQTADTIYF
j_call: TRBJ1-3
clone_size: few
v_call: TRBV10-3
d_call: .

cdr3_nt: TGTGCCTGGAGTGACAGGGGCTATAACTATGGCTACACCTTC
cdr3_aa: CAWSDRGYNYGYTF
j_call: TRBJ1-2
clone_size: .
v_call: TRBV30
d_call: TRBD1

cdr3_nt: TGTGCCAGCAGTCCAGGGGATGACCGTCAGCCCCAGCATTTT
cdr3_aa: CASSPGDDRQPQHF
j_call: TRBJ1-5
clone_size: .
v_call: TRBV27
d_call: .

cdr3_nt: TGTGCCAGCAGTTTAAAAGCGGGACGGAATGAGCAGTTCTTC
cdr3_aa: CASSLKAGRNEQFF
j_call: TRBJ2-1
clone_size: .
v_call: TRBV27
d_call: TRBD2

cdr3_nt: TGTGCCAGCAATCGGGACAGCGACCGAAATGAGCAGTTCTTC
cdr3_aa: CASNRDSDRNEQFF
j_call: TRBJ2-1
clone_size: .
v_call: TRBV5-8
d_call: TRBD1

cdr3_nt: TGTGCCTGGAGGACGGGAAGGCACGAGCAGTACTTC
cdr3_aa: CAWRTGRHEQYF
j_call: TRBJ2-7
clone_size: once
v_call: TRBV30
d_call: .

cdr3_nt: TGTGCCAGCAGCCCGAGGACAGGTTCCTCTGGAAACACCATATATTTT
cdr3_aa: CASSPRTGSSGNTIYF
j_call: TRBJ1-3
clone_size: .
v_call: TRBV11-2
d_call: TRBD1

cdr3_nt: TGTGCCAGCAGCCTAGGGGACAGGGGGAGAGGCGAGCAGTACTTC
cdr3_aa: CASSLGDRGRGEQYF
j_call: TRBJ2-7
clone_size: .
v_call: TRBV5-8
d_call: TRBD1